The T cell receptor (beta chain) described here comes from a study of T-cell memory formation after mild COVID-19. As for the study in general: TCR clusters were largely donor specific.

Per germline, CDR1 DFQATT and CDR2 SNEGSKA (reference sequence). There are 14 residues in the CDR3. V was pared by 1 base and J by 1 base, with 10 bases between. TCRdb recomputed calls from the 5' RACE reads with MiXCR, one row per CDR3 protein. In the table there are approximately 580,000 distinct CDR3 sequences, over 20% of which are singletons. Overall study findings and caveats: While clones contracting from day 15 to 85 were balanced between CD4 and CD8, later expanders leaned CD4+. The appearance of some responding clones in pre-infection memory suggested that cross-reactive memory joined.

With respect to this clonotype: Its cognate antigen is unknown.

This chain connects TRBV20-1 to TRBJ1-2; D remains ambiguous. The origin of this receptor is an adult woman who had mild COVID-19 (a few samples of this study predate the infection). Cell type and time point are not known. Specimen: PBMCs or a T cell subset sorted from them (not recorded which). CDR3 coding DNA: TGCAGTGCTAGAGCCAGCTGGGATAACTATGGCTACACCTTC. This translates into CSARASWDNYGYTF.